This record covers a single T cell receptor (beta chain). Its specificity is unknown. Profiling relied on immunoSEQ multiplex PCR, and the TCRdb table lists in-frame clones only, not all of them. The table shows fewer than 70,000 clones, with roughly 80% occurring only once. This specimen belongs to a study of T cell responses to AZD1222 COVID-19 vaccine. Broader study findings: Seropositive at baseline were only a handful of AZD1222 recipients.

V was pared by 1 base and J by 10 bases, with 7 bases between. CDR3 length: 11 residues. Germline CDR1 is MNHNS and CDR2 is SASEGT. This sequence originates from an adult who received the AZD1222 COVID-19 vaccine. Source: peripheral blood, taken 28 days after the second AZD1222 dose. The chain couples TRBV6-1 to TRBJ2-5, with unresolved D. CDR3 sequence: CASSEVNVQYF. CDR3 coding DNA: TGTGCCAGCAGTGAAGTTAACGTCCAGTACTTC.